Following are 13 T cell receptor beta chains from one sample sequenced in a study of breast tumors, draining lymph nodes, adjacent tissues. TCRdb fed the multiplex PCR reads into MiXCR, producing one record per CDR3 protein. The sample contains about 21,000 distinct CDR3 sequences, approximately 32% of which appear only once. Sequenced input: breast tumor tissue. The receptors here all came from a female donor with breast cancer. Some clones in this sample may be carry-over from other donors' samples.

Details on this clonotype: A clone one base away is much larger, so this may be a read error. The rearrangement links TRBV6-1 to TRBJ2-7, with 7 positions matching TRBD1. Germline-derived CDR1 and CDR2 are MNHNS and SASEGT. This CDR3 contains 15 residues. The CDR3 protein is CASIPDRAASYEQHF. In DNA form, the CDR3 reads TGTGCCAGCATACCCGACAGGGCCGCGTCCTACGAGCAGCACTTC.

Many counts were recorded for this clonotype. The chain recombines TRBV6-6 with TRBJ2-3, with TRBD2 matching 8 bases. V gave up 7 bases and J gave up 0 bases; unmatched junction bases: 9. From germline, CDR1 is MNHNY and CDR2 SVGAGI (reference sequence). The CDR3 is made up of 16 amino acids. The CDR3 sequence is CASKSERERSTDTQYF. The CDR3 DNA reads as TGTGCCAGCAAGTCTGAGCGGGAGCGGAGCACAGATACGCAGTATTTT.

This clonotype has at least ten counts. The chain combines TRBV19 with TRBJ2-7; TRBD1 agrees at 10 bases. The length of the CDR3 is 14 residues. V shed 4 bases and J 2 bases; nucleotides not matched to a gene: 2. Germline CDR1 reads LNHDA; CDR2 reads SQIVND (reference sequence). The CDR3: CASSRQGATYEQYF. The CDR3 coding sequence is TGTGCCAGTAGTAGACAGGGGGCTACCTACGAGCAGTACTTC.

Judged by abundance, this clonotype is medium-sized. V and J are TRBV7-2 and TRBJ2-7, with 7 bases lining up with TRBD2. Germline V gives CDR1 SGHTA, CDR2 FQGNSA. The ends lost 2 bases at V and 1 base at J; junction bases unmatched: 2. This CDR3 is built from 14 residues. The CDR3 spells CASSLLADSYEQYF. The CDR3 coding sequence is TGTGCCAGCAGCTTACTAGCGGATTCCTACGAGCAGTACTTC.

This clonotype was seen many times. The chain joins TRBV6-1 to TRBJ2-1; TRBD2 aligns across 9 bases. Germline V gene data show CDR1 as MNHNS and CDR2 as SASEGT. The CDR3 has 15 amino acids. With V trimmed by 4 bases and J by 4 bases, 5 bases remained unmatched. The CDR3 DNA reads as TGTGCCAGCAGTGGACTAGCGGAGTTTTACAATGAGCAGTTCTTC. Translating gives CASSGLAEFYNEQFF.

This clonotype was counted at least ten times. V usage is TRBV27 and J usage is TRBJ2-5, with D possibly matching TRBD2 (5 bases). This CDR3 is built from 14 residues. V lost 3 bases and J 2 bases, leaving 10 bases between the germline ends. Germline CDR1 reads MNHEY; CDR2 reads SMNVEV (reference sequence). The CDR3 loop is CASSFVGGQETQYF. The CDR3 region has the DNA TGTGCCAGCAGTTTTGTAGGAGGTCAAGAGACCCAGTACTTC.

The V call is TRBV15, the J call TRBJ1-6, with D tentatively TRBD1 (5 bases). The CDR3 length is 14 residues. The germline gives CDR1 LNHNV, CDR2 YYDKDF (reference sequence). V dropped 3 bases and J dropped 9 bases, with 12 bases sitting between them. CDR3 loop: CATSSSRAGSPLHF. The CDR3 nucleotides read TGTGCCACCAGCAGTAGCAGGGCAGGTTCACCCCTCCACTTT.

This chain uses TRBV11-2 with TRBJ2-3; D may be TRBD2 (6 bases). There are 12 residues in the CDR3. Trimming removed 4 bases from V and 5 bases from J, with 7 bases in between. Germline loops: CDR1 SGHAT, CDR2 FQNNGV. The CDR3: CASSWGGDTQYF. The CDR3 nucleotides read TGTGCCAGCAGCTGGGGAGGAGATACGCAGTATTTT.

Many counts were recorded for this clonotype. The chain carries TRBV7-6 and TRBJ2-7; D is perhaps TRBD2 (6 bases). Trimming cost V 1 base and J 7 bases, with 26 bases left between them. The CDR3 covers 18 residues. From germline, CDR1 is SGHVS and CDR2 FNYEAQ. The CDR3 DNA sequence: TGTGCCAGCAGCTTAGTACCCCGGGGCACCTTCTTAGGAGGGGAGCAGTACTTC. Amino acids: CASSLVPRGTFLGGEQYF.

This clonotype was seen at least ten times. J is TRBJ2-1 and V is TRBV11-2; 10 positions match TRBD2. Trimming took 4 bases from V and 4 from J; bases not matched to a gene: 7. Germline values: CDR1 SGHAT, CDR2 FQNNGV. CDR3 length: 16 amino acids. In DNA, the CDR3 is TGTGCCAGCAGCTCGCGGACTAGCGGAGCTTACAATGAGCAGTTCTTC. Protein: CASSSRTSGAYNEQFF.

In regard to this clonotype: The CDR3 does not close with the conserved phenylalanine or tryptophan, likely indicating a read error. The DNA is left out, because the CDR3 cannot be placed on it with certainty; the CDR3 is given as TCRdb lists it. J is TRBJ1-2 and V is TRBV19. CDR1 and CDR2 (germline): LNHDA, SQIVND (reference sequence). With termini counted, the CDR3 has 15 amino acids. CDR3 in amino acids: CASSPRGDSSYGCTL.

In this sample, this clonotype turned up many times. This sequence joins TRBV5-1 and TRBJ1-2; a weak D match, TRBD1 (5 bases). CDR3 length: 14 amino acids. Germline V gives CDR1 SGHRS, CDR2 YFSETQ. V was cut by 4 bases and J by 4 bases, with 14 bases left in between. The CDR3 loop reads CASSASGTGYGYTF. CDR3 sequence (DNA): TGCGCCAGCAGCGCTTCCGGGACGGGCTATGGCTACACCTTC. Drawing the rest from reference TRBV5-1 and TRBJ1-2, the complete variable domain is KAGVTQTPRYLIKTRGQQVTLSCSPISGHRSVSWYQQTPGQGLQFLFEYFSETQRNKGNFPGRFSGRQFSNSRSEMNVSTLELGDSALYLCASSASGTGYGYTFGSGTRLTVV.

A word on this clonotype: Since a much larger clone is just one base distant, this may be a read error. V and J are TRBV27 and TRBJ2-5, with D tentatively TRBD1 or TRBD2 (6 bases each). CDR3 size: 16 residues. The V gene's germline CDR1 is MNHEY and CDR2 SMNVEV (reference sequence). Trimming took 3 bases from V and 3 from J, leaving 17 bases between them. The CDR3 region is CASSFGGGQREETQYF. Written as DNA, the CDR3 is TGTGCCAGCAGTTTCGGGGGCGGACAGAGAGAAGAGACCCAGTACTTC.